One sample yielded the 23 T cell receptor beta chains listed below, sequenced in a study of PD-1 blockade in mismatch repair-deficient tumors. Using immunoSEQ multiplex PCR, the repertoire was profiled, and TCRdb retains in-frame clones only, with some absent. The repertoire holds roughly 120,000 clones, with 88% as singletons. The sample consisted of peripheral blood, taken approximately 72 weeks after starting pembrolizumab. Receptor source: an adult with mismatch repair-deficient cancer.

This rearrangement joins TRBV6-5 to TRBJ2-1, with a possible D match to TRBD1 (6 bases). V was shortened by 1 base and J by 9 bases, with 10 bases between the two germline ends. This CDR3 comprises 13 residues. Germline-derived CDR1 and CDR2 are MNHEY and SVGAGI. CDR3 nucleotides: TGTGCCAGCAGTTACTTAACAGGGAGTGAGCAGTTCTTC. Translated: CASSYLTGSEQFF.

The V gene is TRBV7-8, the J gene TRBJ2-1; D might be TRBD2 (6 bases). Trimming removed 5 bases from V and 9 bases from J, with 11 bases in between. This CDR3 has 12 residues. Per germline, CDR1 SGHVS and CDR2 FQNEAQ. As DNA, the CDR3 is TGTGCCAGCAGCGGGGGGACGGGTGAGCAGTTCTTC. Translation gives CASSGGTGEQFF.

The rearrangement joins TRBV2 to TRBJ1-2; D might be TRBD1 (6 bases). V was shortened by 5 bases and J by 11 bases, with 18 bases between the two germline ends. This CDR3 spans 13 amino acids. The germline gives CDR1 SNHLY, CDR2 FYNNEI. In DNA, the CDR3 is TGTGCCAGCAGTCCTACGGGGGCGGGCGATTACACCTTC. Encoded protein: CASSPTGAGDYTF.

This rearrangement joins TRBV14 to TRBJ2-7, with 10 bases lining up with TRBD2. The CDR3 is 15 residues long. The V gene's germline CDR1 is SGHDN and CDR2 FVKESK. Germline trimming cut 6 bases from V and 5 bases from J; bases unmatched to any gene: 10. The CDR3 sequence is CASSPSGRVPHEQYF. DNA for the CDR3: TGTGCCAGCAGTCCCAGCGGGAGGGTCCCCCACGAGCAGTACTTC.

The J gene is TRBJ2-3, the V gene TRBV11-2; D not resolved. CDR3 size: 13 residues. Between the trimmed V and J ends, which lost 2 bases and 7 bases, there was a span of 10 bases. Per germline, CDR1 SGHAT and CDR2 FQNNGV. DNA for the CDR3: TGTGCCAGCAGCTTAAGCTCGAGCTATACGCAGTATTTT. This sequence encodes CASSLSSSYTQYF.

A single count supports this clone. The J gene is TRBJ2-7, the V gene TRBV5-5; possible D gene TRBD1, 6 bases. The V end lost 4 bases, the J end lost 4 bases, and 15 bases lay between the germline ends. This CDR3 has 14 amino acids. In germline, CDR1 is SGHKS, CDR2 YYEKEE (reference sequence). The CDR3 coding sequence is TGTGCCAGCAGCCTAAAGACAGGAGCATACGAGCAGTACTTC. Amino acid sequence: CASSLKTGAYEQYF.

The chain recombines TRBV4-1 with TRBJ1-2; no clear D. V was cut by 1 base and J by 0 bases, with 6 bases left in between. Looked up from germline, CDR1 is MGHRA and CDR2 is YSYEKL. CDR3 length equals 14 residues. The CDR3 loop is CASSQVATNYGYTF. The CDR3 DNA reads as TGCGCCAGCAGCCAAGTAGCCACTAACTATGGCTACACCTTC.

This clone was seen only once. The chain recombines TRBV21-1 with TRBJ2-7; TRBD1, the table's D call, was not compared with the DNA. TRBV21-1 is recorded as a pseudogene. The CDR3 consists of 16 residues. The CDR3 nucleotides read TGTGCCAGCAGCTCGCTGACAGGGGGAGGGACCTACGAGCAGTACTTC. Translation: CASSSLTGGGTYEQYF.

This clone came up once. The chain carries TRBV6-1 and TRBJ2-2; 10 bases map to TRBD2. J gave up 4 bases and V 7 bases, and 0 bases lay outside the gene matches. Germline CDR1 and CDR2: MNHNS and SASEGT. CDR3 length: 13 residues. The CDR3 sequence is CASTSGSTGELFF. For the CDR3, the DNA is TGTGCCAGCACTAGCGGGAGCACCGGGGAGCTGTTTTTT.

The J gene is TRBJ1-4, the V gene TRBV15, with 7 bases identical to TRBD1. Trimming removed 1 base from V and 9 bases from J; junction bases left unmatched: 5. The CDR3 totals 14 residues. Germline values: CDR1 LNHNV, CDR2 YYDKDF (reference sequence). The CDR3 bases are TGTGCCACCAGCAGAGCCCGGGACAGCCAAAAACTGTTTTTT. This translates into CATSRARDSQKLFF.

This clone showed up just a few times. The J gene is TRBJ2-2, the V gene TRBV6-5, with 7 bases matching TRBD1. CDR1 and CDR2 from the germline V gene are MNHEY and SVGAGI. This CDR3 comprises 12 residues. The J segment lost 10 bases and the V segment lost 4 bases, leaving 3 bases of the junction unmatched. CDR3 amino acids: CASSSGQEELFF. The CDR3 DNA is TGTGCCAGCAGTTCCGGACAGGAGGAGCTGTTTTTT.

The genes are TRBV18 and TRBJ2-7; the match to TRBD2 covers 8 bases. This CDR3 has 17 amino acids. Unmatched junction bases numbered 10, after V lost 0 bases and J lost 3 bases. The germline gives CDR1 KGHSH, CDR2 LQKENI. The CDR3 here is CASSPPTGGPSNYEQYF. CDR3 DNA sequence: TGTGCCAGCTCACCACCGACGGGAGGGCCCTCGAACTACGAGCAGTACTTC.

This chain connects TRBV6-6 to TRBJ1-2, with a weak D call TRBD1 (5 bases). The V end lost 4 bases, the J end lost 7 bases, and 7 bases lay between the germline ends. This CDR3 is 11 amino acids long. Germline lookup yields CDR1 MNHNY and CDR2 SVGAGI (reference sequence). In nucleotides, the CDR3 is TGTGCCAGCAGTTCCGGGGGTGGCTACACCTTC. Its translation: CASSSGGGYTF.

V and J are TRBV18 and TRBJ1-1; D might be TRBD1 (5 bases). CDR3 length: 15 residues. Germline V gene lookup returns CDR1 KGHSH and CDR2 LQKENI. V gave up 5 bases and J gave up 3 bases, with 16 bases separating them. The chain's CDR3 is CASSSIRRGDTEAFF. CDR3 bases: TGTGCCAGCTCATCCATACGCCGGGGGGACACTGAAGCTTTCTTT. Looking up the rest from reference TRBV18 and TRBJ1-1 gives the full variable domain: NAGVMQNPRHLVRRRGQEARLRCSPMKGHSHVYWYRQLPEEGLKFMVYLQKENIIDESGMPKERFSAEFPKEGPSILRIQQVVRGDSAAYFCASSSIRRGDTEAFFGQGTRLTVV.

This clone was found once. This chain uses TRBV7-2 with TRBJ2-1; 7 bases agree with TRBD2. V shed 3 bases, J shed 5 bases, and the junction held 13 bases outside the gene matches. The CDR3 is made up of 17 amino acids. Germline loops: CDR1 SGHTA, CDR2 FQGNSA. The CDR3 nucleotides are TGTGCCAGCAGCTTGGTCATTAAGCGGGATCGGAACAATGAGCAGTTCTTC. Protein sequence: CASSLVIKRDRNNEQFF.

The gene calls are TRBV6-6 and TRBJ2-1; 10 positions agree with TRBD2. The V segment lost 5 bases and the J segment 2 bases; nucleotides outside the gene matches: 3. The CDR3 spans 15 residues. The V gene's germline CDR1 is MNHNY and CDR2 SVGAGI (reference sequence). The CDR3 loop is CASSRTSGTYNEQFF. CDR3 DNA: TGTGCCAGCAGTCGAACTAGCGGGACCTACAATGAGCAGTTCTTC.

The chain carries TRBV11-2 and TRBJ1-1, with D possibly TRBD1 on 5 matching bases. The germline V and J ends were trimmed by 8 bases and 6 bases, with 16 bases remaining between them. CDR3 size: 13 residues. Germline CDR1 and CDR2: SGHAT and FQNNGV. The CDR3: CASQLGGGPEAFF. In DNA form, the CDR3 reads TGTGCCAGCCAACTCGGGGGAGGGCCTGAAGCTTTCTTT.

The chain is built from TRBV6-4 and TRBJ2-3; perhaps TRBD2 as D (6 bases). Germline V gene data show CDR1 as MRHNA and CDR2 as SNTAGT. This CDR3 comprises 16 residues. V shed 0 bases and J shed 5 bases, with 15 bases lying between them. The CDR3: CASSDSIYGGVDTQYF. In DNA form, the CDR3 reads TGTGCCAGCAGTGACTCAATTTATGGAGGGGTAGATACGCAGTATTTT.

The CDR3 nucleotides read TGTGCCAGCTCAGCCCTCGCCCAGGGAGGTTCGGAAAACATTCAGTACTTC. As protein: CASSALAQGGSENIQYF. The gene calls are TRBV18 and TRBJ2-4; tentative D call: TRBD2 (6 bases). This CDR3 spans 17 amino acids. Looked up from germline, CDR1 is KGHSH and CDR2 is LQKENI. The V gene lost 5 bases and the J gene lost 5 bases, with 22 bases spanning the gap.

The chain uses TRBV29-1 and TRBJ1-2, with a tentative D call TRBD1 (5 bases). V lost 4 bases, J lost 7 bases, and 19 bases lay in between. Germline V lookup: CDR1 SQVTM, CDR2 ANQGSEA. The CDR3 extends over 14 amino acids. The DNA of the CDR3 is TGCAGCGTTGTAGGATTTGACGGACAAATTGGCTACACCTTC. Its translation is CSVVGFDGQIGYTF.

The V gene is TRBV4-2, the J gene TRBJ1-2; 7 nucleotides match TRBD1. The ends lost 0 bases at V and 7 bases at J; junction bases unmatched: 5. From germline, CDR1 is LGHNA and CDR2 YNFKEQ. This CDR3 is built from 14 residues. This CDR3 is CASSQDYNRGGYTF. The CDR3 DNA sequence: TGTGCCAGCAGCCAAGATTATAACAGGGGTGGCTACACCTTC.

About this clone: Other DNA sequences from this sample encode an identical CDR3 as well. V usage is TRBV9 and J usage is TRBJ2-1; perhaps TRBD1 as D (6 bases). This CDR3 has 15 amino acids. Germline CDR1 and CDR2: SGDLS and YYNGEE. Trimming cost V 0 bases and J 8 bases, with 15 bases left between them. The CDR3 region is CASSVGTVPSDEQFF. In nucleotides, the CDR3 is TGTGCCAGCAGCGTAGGGACAGTTCCCTCCGATGAGCAGTTCTTC. Full variable domain (rest looked up from reference TRBV9 and TRBJ2-1): DSGVTQTPKHLITATGQRVTLRCSPRSGDLSVYWYQQSLDQGLQFLIQYYNGEERAKGNILERFSAQQFPDLHSELNLSSLELGDSALYFCASSVGTVPSDEQFFGPGTRLTVL.

This chain connects TRBV6-1 to TRBJ2-7; D gene ambiguous. The CDR3 is made up of 15 amino acids. Germline values: CDR1 MNHNS, CDR2 SASEGT. With 3 bases removed from V and 6 bases from J, the gap between germline ends came to 18 bases. The CDR3 is CASSDLGGVRTEQYF. The DNA for the CDR3 is TGTGCCAGCAGTGATTTAGGTGGGGTAAGGACCGAGCAGTACTTC.